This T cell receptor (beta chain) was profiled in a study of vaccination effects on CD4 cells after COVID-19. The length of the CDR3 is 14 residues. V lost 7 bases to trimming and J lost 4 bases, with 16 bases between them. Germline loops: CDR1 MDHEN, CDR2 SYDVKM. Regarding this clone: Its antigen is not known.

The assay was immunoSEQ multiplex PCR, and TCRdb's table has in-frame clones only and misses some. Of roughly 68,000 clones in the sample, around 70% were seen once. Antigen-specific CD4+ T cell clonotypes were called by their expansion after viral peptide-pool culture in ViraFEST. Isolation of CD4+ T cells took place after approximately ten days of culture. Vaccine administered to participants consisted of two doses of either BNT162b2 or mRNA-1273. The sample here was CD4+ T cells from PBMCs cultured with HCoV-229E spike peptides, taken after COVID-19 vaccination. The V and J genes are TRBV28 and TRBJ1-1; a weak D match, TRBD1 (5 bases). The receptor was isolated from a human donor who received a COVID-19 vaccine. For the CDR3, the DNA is TGTGCCAGCACCACTTCGGGCGGGGCCACTGAAGCTTTCTTT. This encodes CASTTSGGATEAFF. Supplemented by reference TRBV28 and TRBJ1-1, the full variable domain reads DVKVTQSSRYLVKRTGEKVFLECVQDMDHENMFWYRQDPGLGLRLIYFSYDVKMKEKGDIPEGYSVSREKKERFSLILESASTNQTSMYLCASTTSGGATEAFFGQGTRLTVV.